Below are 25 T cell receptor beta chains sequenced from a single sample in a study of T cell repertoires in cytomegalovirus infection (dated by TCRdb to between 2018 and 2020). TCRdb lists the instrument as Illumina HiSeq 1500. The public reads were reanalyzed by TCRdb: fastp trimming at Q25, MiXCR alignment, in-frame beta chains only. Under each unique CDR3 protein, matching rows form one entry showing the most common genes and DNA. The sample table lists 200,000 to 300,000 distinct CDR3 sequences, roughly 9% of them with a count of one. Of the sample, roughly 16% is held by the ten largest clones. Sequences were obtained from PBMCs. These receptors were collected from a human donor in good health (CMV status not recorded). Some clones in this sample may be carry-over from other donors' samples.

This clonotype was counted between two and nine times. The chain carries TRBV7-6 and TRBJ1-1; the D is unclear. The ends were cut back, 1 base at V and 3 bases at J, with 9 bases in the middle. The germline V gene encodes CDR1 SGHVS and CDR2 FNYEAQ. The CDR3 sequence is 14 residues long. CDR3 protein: CASSLDRSHTEAFF. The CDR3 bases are TGTGCCAGCAGCTTAGACCGGTCGCACACTGAAGCTTTCTTT.

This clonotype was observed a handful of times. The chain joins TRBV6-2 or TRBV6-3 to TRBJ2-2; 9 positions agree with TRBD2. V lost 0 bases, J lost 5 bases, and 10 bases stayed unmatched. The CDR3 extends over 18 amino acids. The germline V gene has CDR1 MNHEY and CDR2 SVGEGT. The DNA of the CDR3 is TGTGCCAGCAGTTACTCCCCCGGCGGGAGGGCCGGTACCGGGGAGCTGTTTTTT. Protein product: CASSYSPGGRAGTGELFF.

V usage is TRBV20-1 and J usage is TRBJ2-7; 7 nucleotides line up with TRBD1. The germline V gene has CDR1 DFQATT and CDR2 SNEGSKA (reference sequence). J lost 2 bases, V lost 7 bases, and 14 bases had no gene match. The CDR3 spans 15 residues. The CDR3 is CSVRNFAGTAYEQYF. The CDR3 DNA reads TGCAGTGTAAGAAATTTTGCCGGGACAGCCTACGAGCAGTACTTC.

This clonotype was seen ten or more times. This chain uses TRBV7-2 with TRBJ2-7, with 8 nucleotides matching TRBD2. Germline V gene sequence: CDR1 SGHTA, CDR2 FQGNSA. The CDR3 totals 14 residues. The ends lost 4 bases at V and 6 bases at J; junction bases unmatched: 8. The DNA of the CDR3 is TGTGCCAGCAGCTCTGGGACTAGATTCCCCGAGCAGTACTTC. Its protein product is CASSSGTRFPEQYF.

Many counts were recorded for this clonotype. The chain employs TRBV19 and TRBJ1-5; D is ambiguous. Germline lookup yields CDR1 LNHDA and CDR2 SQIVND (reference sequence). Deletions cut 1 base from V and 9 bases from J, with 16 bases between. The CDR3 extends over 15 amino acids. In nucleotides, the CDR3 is TGTGCCAGTAGTATAGGGGTAGCGACCGGTGGGCCCCAGCATTTT. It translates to CASSIGVATGGPQHF.

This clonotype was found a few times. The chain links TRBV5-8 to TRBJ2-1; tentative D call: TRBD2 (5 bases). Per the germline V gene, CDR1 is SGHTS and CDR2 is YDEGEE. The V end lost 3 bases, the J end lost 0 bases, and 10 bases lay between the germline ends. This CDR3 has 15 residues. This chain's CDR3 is CASSSGVSSYNEQFF. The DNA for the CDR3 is TGTGCCAGCAGCTCCGGGGTGAGCTCCTACAATGAGCAGTTCTTC.

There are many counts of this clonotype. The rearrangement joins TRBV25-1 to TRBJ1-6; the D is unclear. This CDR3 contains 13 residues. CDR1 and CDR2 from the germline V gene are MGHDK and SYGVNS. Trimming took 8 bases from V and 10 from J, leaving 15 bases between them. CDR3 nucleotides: TGTGCCAGCTCCCGATTCCAGGAATCACCCCTCCACTTT. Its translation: CASSRFQESPLHF.

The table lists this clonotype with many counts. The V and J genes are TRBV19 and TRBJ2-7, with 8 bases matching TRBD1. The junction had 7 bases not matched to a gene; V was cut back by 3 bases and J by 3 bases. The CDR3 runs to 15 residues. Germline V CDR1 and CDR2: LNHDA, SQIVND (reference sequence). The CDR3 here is CASSISGQGNYEQYF. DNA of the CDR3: TGTGCCAGTAGTATCTCAGGACAGGGAAACTACGAGCAGTACTTC.

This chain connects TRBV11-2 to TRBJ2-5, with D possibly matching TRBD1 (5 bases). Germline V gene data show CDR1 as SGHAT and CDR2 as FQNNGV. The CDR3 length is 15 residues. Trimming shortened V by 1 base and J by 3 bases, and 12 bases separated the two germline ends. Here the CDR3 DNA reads TGTGCCAGCAGCTTAGTCCCACAGGCCAAAGAGACCCAGTACTTC. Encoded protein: CASSLVPQAKETQYF.

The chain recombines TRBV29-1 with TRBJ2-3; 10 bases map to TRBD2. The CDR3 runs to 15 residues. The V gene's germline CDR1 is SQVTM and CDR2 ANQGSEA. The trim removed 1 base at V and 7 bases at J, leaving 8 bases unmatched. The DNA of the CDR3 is TGCAGCGTTGAAGGGACTAGCGGACGGACTCATACGCAGTATTTT. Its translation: CSVEGTSGRTHTQYF.

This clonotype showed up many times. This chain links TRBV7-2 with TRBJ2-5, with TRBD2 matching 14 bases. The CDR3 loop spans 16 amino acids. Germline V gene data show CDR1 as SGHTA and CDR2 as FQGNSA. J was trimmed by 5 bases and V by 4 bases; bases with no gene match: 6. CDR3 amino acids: CASSSGTSGRQETQYF. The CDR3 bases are TGTGCCAGCAGCTCGGGGACTAGCGGGAGACAGGAGACCCAGTACTTC.

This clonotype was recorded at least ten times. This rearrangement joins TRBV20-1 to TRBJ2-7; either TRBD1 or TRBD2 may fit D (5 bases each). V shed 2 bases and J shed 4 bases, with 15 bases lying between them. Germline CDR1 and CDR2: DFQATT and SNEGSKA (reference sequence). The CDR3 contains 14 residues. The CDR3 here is CSARSRDGGYEQYF. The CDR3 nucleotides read TGCAGTGCTAGATCCCGGGACGGCGGGTACGAGCAGTACTTC.

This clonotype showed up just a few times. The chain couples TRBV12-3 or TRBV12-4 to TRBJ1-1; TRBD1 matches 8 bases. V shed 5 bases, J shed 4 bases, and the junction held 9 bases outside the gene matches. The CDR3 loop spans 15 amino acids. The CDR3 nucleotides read TGTGCCAGCAGTCCCCAGACAGGGGTGGGCACTGAAGCTTTCTTT. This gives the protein CASSPQTGVGTEAFF.

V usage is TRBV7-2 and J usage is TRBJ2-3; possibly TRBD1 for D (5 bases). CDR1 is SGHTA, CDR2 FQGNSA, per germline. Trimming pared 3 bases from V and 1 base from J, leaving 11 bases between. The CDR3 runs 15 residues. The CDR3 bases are TGTGCCAGCAGCTTGGGTGGGGCCGGCACAGATACGCAGTATTTT. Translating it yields CASSLGGAGTDTQYF.

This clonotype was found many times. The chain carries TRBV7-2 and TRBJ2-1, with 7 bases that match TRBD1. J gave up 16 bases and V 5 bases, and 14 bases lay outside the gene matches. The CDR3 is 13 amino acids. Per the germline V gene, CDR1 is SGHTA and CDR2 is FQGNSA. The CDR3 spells CASSRGPDRSRFF. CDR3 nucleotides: TGTGCCAGCAGCCGGGGCCCGGACAGGTCCCGATTCTTC.

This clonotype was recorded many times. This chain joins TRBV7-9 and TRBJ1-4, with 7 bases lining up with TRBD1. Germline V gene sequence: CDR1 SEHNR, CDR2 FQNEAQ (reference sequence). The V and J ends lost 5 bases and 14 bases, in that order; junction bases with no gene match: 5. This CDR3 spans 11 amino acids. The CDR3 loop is CASSLGQVLFF. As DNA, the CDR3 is TGTGCCAGCAGCCTCGGACAGGTCCTGTTTTTT.

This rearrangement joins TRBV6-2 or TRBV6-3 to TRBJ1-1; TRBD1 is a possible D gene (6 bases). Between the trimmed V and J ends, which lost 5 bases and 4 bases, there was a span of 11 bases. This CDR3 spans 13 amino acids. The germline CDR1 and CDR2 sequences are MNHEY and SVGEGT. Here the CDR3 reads CASSDNRATEAFF. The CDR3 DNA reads TGTGCCAGCAGTGACAACAGGGCCACTGAAGCTTTCTTT.

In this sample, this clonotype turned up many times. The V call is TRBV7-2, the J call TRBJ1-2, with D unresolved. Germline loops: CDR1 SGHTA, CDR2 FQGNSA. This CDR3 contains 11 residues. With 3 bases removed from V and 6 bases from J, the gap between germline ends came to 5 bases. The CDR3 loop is CASSFLDGYTF. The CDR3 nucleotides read TGTGCCAGCAGCTTTCTTGATGGCTACACCTTC.

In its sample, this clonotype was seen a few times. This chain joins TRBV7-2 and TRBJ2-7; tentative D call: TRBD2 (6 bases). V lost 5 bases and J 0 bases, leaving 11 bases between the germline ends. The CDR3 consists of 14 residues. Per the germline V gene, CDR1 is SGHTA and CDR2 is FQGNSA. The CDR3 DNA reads TGTGCCAGCAGCGCCTTGGGGGGCTCCTACGAGCAGTACTTC. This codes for CASSALGGSYEQYF.

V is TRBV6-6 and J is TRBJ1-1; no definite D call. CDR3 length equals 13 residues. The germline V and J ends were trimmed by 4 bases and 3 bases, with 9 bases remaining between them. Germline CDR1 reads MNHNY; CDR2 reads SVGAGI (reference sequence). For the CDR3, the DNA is TGTGCCAGCAGTTCTTGGAGGGACACTGAAGCTTTCTTT. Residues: CASSSWRDTEAFF.

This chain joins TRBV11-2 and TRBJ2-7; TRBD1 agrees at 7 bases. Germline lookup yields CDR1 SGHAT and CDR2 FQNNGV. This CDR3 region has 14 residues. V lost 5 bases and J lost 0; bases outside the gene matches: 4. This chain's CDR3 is CASSGRQGSYEQYF. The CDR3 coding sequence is TGTGCCAGCAGCGGGCGACAGGGCTCCTACGAGCAGTACTTC.

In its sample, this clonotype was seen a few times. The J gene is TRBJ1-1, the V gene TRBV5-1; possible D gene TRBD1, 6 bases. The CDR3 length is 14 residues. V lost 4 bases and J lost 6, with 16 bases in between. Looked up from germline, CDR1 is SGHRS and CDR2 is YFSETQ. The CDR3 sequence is CASSKIARTAEAFF. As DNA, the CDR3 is TGCGCCAGCAGCAAAATCGCAAGGACAGCTGAAGCTTTCTTT.

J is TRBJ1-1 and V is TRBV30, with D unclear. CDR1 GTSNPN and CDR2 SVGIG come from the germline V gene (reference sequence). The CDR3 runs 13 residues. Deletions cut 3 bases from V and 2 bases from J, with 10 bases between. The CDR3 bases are TGTGCCTGGAGACCGGTCGTTAACACTGAAGCTTTCTTT. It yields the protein CAWRPVVNTEAFF.

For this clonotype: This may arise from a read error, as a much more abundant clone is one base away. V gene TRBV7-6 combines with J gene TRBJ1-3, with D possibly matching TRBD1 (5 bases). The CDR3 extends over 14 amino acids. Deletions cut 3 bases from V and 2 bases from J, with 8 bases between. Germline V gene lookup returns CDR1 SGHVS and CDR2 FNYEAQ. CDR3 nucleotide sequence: TGTGCCAGCAGCTTGGGGCGACCTGGAAACACCATATATTTT. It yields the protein CASSLGRPGNTIYF.

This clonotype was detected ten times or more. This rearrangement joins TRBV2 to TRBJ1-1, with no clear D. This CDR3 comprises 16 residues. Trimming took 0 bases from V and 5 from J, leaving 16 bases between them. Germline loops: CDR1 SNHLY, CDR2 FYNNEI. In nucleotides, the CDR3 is TGTGCCAGCAGTGAAGCCCACGAAAGGGCGTTAACTGAAGCTTTCTTT. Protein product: CASSEAHERALTEAFF.